The 20 T cell receptor beta chains below were found in one sample sequenced in a study of synovial regulatory T cells in juvenile arthritis. Assay used: immunoSEQ multiplex PCR; TCRdb lists only in-frame clones, some missing. Its listing shows more than 9,500 clones. The specimen sequenced was Treg cells from blood. Subset given: remaining (HLA-DR-negative) circulating blood Treg cells. Every receptor here comes from a donor aged 2-30 years with juvenile idiopathic arthritis.

The V call is TRBV28, the J call TRBJ1-5; there is no DNA to check the TCRdb D call of TRBD1. The length of the CDR3 is 16 residues. DNA was not recorded. CDR1 MDHEN and CDR2 SYDVKM come from the germline V gene. Here the CDR3 reads CASSSRDRLGNQPQHF.

J is TRBJ2-7 and V is TRBV5-1; TCRdb picks TRBD2, but there is no DNA to check that call. This CDR3 region has 15 residues. The nucleotide record is missing. Germline lookup yields CDR1 SGHRS and CDR2 YFSETQ. The CDR3 loop reads CASSLAGTEGYEQYF.

The gene calls are TRBV29-1 and TRBJ1-2; TCRdb's D gene call, TRBD1, goes unchecked for lack of DNA. Germline CDR1 and CDR2: SQVTM and ANQGSEA. The CDR3 is 11 residues long. The protein alone is recorded here. This CDR3 reads CSVDKNYGYTF.

This rearrangement joins TRBV10-2 to TRBJ1-5; there is no DNA to check the TCRdb D call of TRBD1. CDR3 length: 15 residues. No DNA sequence was recorded. Looked up from germline, CDR1 is WSHSY and CDR2 is SAAADI. This CDR3 reads CATLPGFRSNQPQHF.

The chain links TRBV15 to TRBJ1-1. The CDR3 is 12 residues long. This entry has no DNA. In germline, CDR1 is LNHNV, CDR2 YYDKDF (reference sequence). The CDR3 here is CATSRDRTEAFF.

The chain recombines TRBV14 with TRBJ2-1. The CDR3 spans 18 residues. The DNA is not on file. Germline lookup yields CDR1 SGHDN and CDR2 FVKESK. CDR3 sequence: CASSSLGQRNRRFNEQFF. Combining the CDR3 with reference TRBV14 and TRBJ2-1 gives the whole variable domain EAGVTQFPSHSVIEKGQTVTLRCDPISGHDNLYWYRRVMGKEIKFLLHFVKESKQDESGMPNNRFLAERTGGTYSTLKVQPAELEDSGVYFCASSSLGQRNRRFNEQFFGPGTRLTVL.

V and J are TRBV28 and TRBJ1-2. The CDR3 totals 14 residues. No DNA sequence is on record. The germline V gene has CDR1 MDHEN and CDR2 SYDVKM. The CDR3: CASSLGGWHYGYTF.

This chain joins TRBV7-9 and TRBJ1-4. CDR1 is SEHNR, CDR2 FQNEAQ, per germline (reference sequence). This CDR3 contains 12 residues. DNA for this receptor is not on file. CDR3 region: CASSVENEKLFF.

The chain employs TRBV5-6 and TRBJ1-2. The germline V gene has CDR1 SGHDT and CDR2 YYEEEE. The CDR3 is 14 residues long. No DNA is listed. The CDR3: CASSARAPNYGYTF.

The chain joins TRBV10-3 to TRBJ1-1; TCRdb reports TRBD1, a call that lacks DNA to check it against. The germline V gene has CDR1 ENHRY and CDR2 SYGVKD. The CDR3 is 12 amino acids. The record lacks a DNA sequence. CDR3 region: CAINDRDTEAFF.

V is TRBV27 and J is TRBJ2-7; TCRdb selects TRBD1, and the lack of DNA leaves this call unchecked. The CDR3 spans 12 residues. Only the protein is on record. CDR1 MNHEY and CDR2 SMNVEV come from the germline V gene (reference sequence). This CDR3 reads CASSANRGEQYF.

The rearrangement joins TRBV10-2 to TRBJ1-1; without DNA, the TCRdb call of TRBD1 cannot be checked. Looked up from germline, CDR1 is WSHSY and CDR2 is SAAADI. This CDR3 is 12 amino acids long. A DNA sequence was not provided. CDR3 sequence reads: CASRHLQTEAFF.

The chain combines TRBV5-4 with TRBJ2-3. CDR1 SGHNT and CDR2 YYREEE come from the germline V gene (reference sequence). CDR3 length equals 15 residues. No DNA sequence was recorded. The chain's CDR3 is CASSLVPRGVDTQYF.

V gene TRBV2 combines with J gene TRBJ1-1. The CDR3 extends over 13 amino acids. No DNA sequence was recorded. The V gene's germline CDR1 is SNHLY and CDR2 FYNNEI. The CDR3 reads CASSEFGNTEAFF.

The genes are TRBV27 and TRBJ2-1. The CDR3 loop spans 13 amino acids. The DNA sequence is not available. The germline V gene encodes CDR1 MNHEY and CDR2 SMNVEV (reference sequence). CDR3: CASRGRGEFYEFF.

The genes are TRBV4-1 and TRBJ2-7. The CDR3 sequence is 15 residues long. A DNA sequence was not provided. Germline V gene data show CDR1 as MGHRA and CDR2 as YSYEKL. CDR3 protein: CASSQEVGRSYEQYF.

V is TRBV28 and J is TRBJ1-2; TCRdb gives TRBD1 as the D gene, but with no DNA this cannot be confirmed. The CDR3 has 14 amino acids. DNA for this receptor is not on file. Germline V gene lookup returns CDR1 MDHEN and CDR2 SYDVKM. CDR3 residues: CASRNWDSSHGYTF.

V and J are TRBV7-2 and TRBJ1-4. The germline CDR1 and CDR2 sequences are SGHTA and FQGNSA. The CDR3 loop spans 15 amino acids. DNA was not recorded. CDR3 amino acids: CASSLGSLGGEKLFF.

The J gene is TRBJ1-1, the V gene TRBV28. Germline loops: CDR1 MDHEN, CDR2 SYDVKM. The CDR3 runs 12 residues. The nucleotide record is missing. The CDR3 is CASSLRTVEAFF. The whole variable domain, remainder taken from reference TRBV28 and TRBJ1-1, is DVKVTQSSRYLVKRTGEKVFLECVQDMDHENMFWYRQDPGLGLRLIYFSYDVKMKEKGDIPEGYSVSREKKERFSLILESASTNQTSMYLCASSLRTVEAFFGQGTRLTVV.

The rearrangement joins TRBV10-3 to TRBJ2-1; TCRdb returns TRBD2, unconfirmable since there is no DNA. The CDR3 consists of 15 residues. The DNA sequence is not available. Germline V gene sequence: CDR1 ENHRY, CDR2 SYGVKD. CDR3 sequence reads: CAINRRAGRAVEQFF.